This T cell receptor (beta chain) was identified during a study of T cell responses to AZD1222 COVID-19 vaccine. V lost 5 bases and J lost 4, with 5 bases in between. Germline V lookup: CDR1 SNHLY, CDR2 FYNNEI. CDR3 length: 11 amino acids. TCRdb's copy holds only in-frame clones and misses some; the assay was immunoSEQ multiplex PCR. The data hold 140,000 to 150,000 clones, with over 75% observed a single time. The chain is built from TRBV2 and TRBJ1-1; D gene ambiguous. The TCR was taken from an adult in good health. This specimen consisted of peripheral blood, obtained on day 0 of AZD1222 vaccination. CDR3 in amino acids: CASSFRTEAFF. The CDR3, as DNA: TGTGCCAGCAGTTTCCGCACTGAAGCTTTCTTT.